This T cell receptor (beta chain) stems from a study of T cell repertoires in cytomegalovirus infection. The overall study: Selection of CMV epitopes for the study included recently identified HLA-C-restricted and well-studied HLA-B-restricted ones. CMV infection together with matching HLA type was indicated by public TCR beta signatures. Points from the study as a whole: People with CMV and the relevant HLA were identified by cumulative public TCR beta family frequency. What dominated the ex vivo response were HLA-C-restricted CMV-specific TCR beta clonotypes.

TCRdb used MiXCR to reprocess the reads, holding one entry per CDR3 protein. The data contain approximately 730,000 distinct CDR3 sequences, 25% to 35% of them seen just once; the ten biggest clones take up 13%. With V trimmed by 3 bases and J by 9 bases, 8 bases remained unmatched. Germline loops: CDR1 SGDLS, CDR2 YYNGEE. The CDR3 length is 14 residues. This clonotype was observed a handful of times. The antigen is unknown. The receptor was derived from a human donor in good health (CMV status not recorded). Some clones in this sample may be carry-over from other donors' samples. This chain joins TRBV9 and TRBJ2-1; TRBD1 aligns across 8 bases. The starting material was cultured CD8+ T cells from PBMCs, obtained from culture after CMV antigen stimulation. The CDR3 reads CASSGQGFKGEQFF. The CDR3 DNA is TGTGCCAGCAGCGGACAGGGGTTTAAGGGTGAGCAGTTCTTC.